One and the same sample provided the 32 T cell receptor beta chains below, sequenced in a study of CD8+ T cells in alopecia areata. Extraction of RNA preceded its reverse transcription into cDNA, which served as the sequencing template. Profiled with immunoSEQ multiplex PCR; TCRdb holds only in-frame clones, not every one. The sample yields approximately 3,100 clones, roughly 80% seen once. Indicated treatment: oral pan-JAK inhibitor, 5-10 mg twice daily. Peripheral blood samples and lesional scalp punch biopsies were obtained from alopecia areata patients. The sequencing here drew on skin, taken at week 24, from a patient treated with tofacitinib. Receptors originate from a human donor with alopecia areata.

This chain links TRBV11-1 with TRBJ1-2; D gene ambiguous. V shed 8 bases and J shed 2 bases, with 12 bases lying between them. The CDR3 contains 13 residues. CDR1 is SGHAT, CDR2 FQDESV, per germline (reference sequence). CDR3 in amino acids: CASSAVGNYGYTF. Here the CDR3 DNA reads TGTGCCAGCTCCGCAGTAGGGAACTATGGCTACACCTTC.

The rearrangement links TRBV7-8 to TRBJ2-1, with a possible D match to TRBD2 (7 bases). The CDR3 is 16 amino acids. Germline V CDR1 and CDR2: SGHVS, FQNEAQ. Trimming cost V 0 bases and J 7 bases, with 16 bases left between them. The CDR3 nucleotides are TGTGCCAGCAGCTTAGCGGGGGGGCAGCTCACTAATGAGCAGTTCTTC. This codes for CASSLAGGQLTNEQFF.

The V call is TRBV6-9, the J call TRBJ2-1; D possibly uses TRBD1 or TRBD2 (6 bases each). Germline CDR1 and CDR2: MNHGY and SVAAGI. The germline V and J ends were trimmed by 8 bases and 7 bases, with 12 bases remaining between them. The CDR3 totals 12 residues. In DNA, the CDR3 is TGTGCCAGCGGGCCGGGGGCTAATGAGCAGTTCTTC. This translates into CASGPGANEQFF.

The chain recombines TRBV5-5 with TRBJ2-3, with D possibly matching TRBD1 (5 bases). The CDR3 extends over 16 amino acids. In germline, CDR1 is SGHKS, CDR2 YYEKEE (reference sequence). Trimming took off 4 bases at V and 2 bases at J, with 17 bases between the two ends. The CDR3 coding sequence is TGTGCCAGCAGCATGGGGCTCCGAGGCCTCACAGATACGCAGTATTTT. Protein sequence: CASSMGLRGLTDTQYF.

This sequence joins TRBV7-2 and TRBJ2-1; D gene uncertain. Trimming removed 2 bases from V and 10 bases from J, with 9 bases in between. Per germline, CDR1 SGHTA and CDR2 FQGNSA. The length of the CDR3 is 12 residues. CDR3 amino acids: CASSLSLREQFF. The CDR3 region has the DNA TGTGCCAGCAGCTTATCCCTACGGGAGCAGTTCTTC.

The chain couples TRBV7-8 to TRBJ1-1; weak D call: TRBD1 (5 bases). Trimming removed 1 base at V and 0 bases at J, with 9 bases between. The germline CDR1 and CDR2 sequences are SGHVS and FQNEAQ. This CDR3 comprises 15 residues. The CDR3 here is CASSLVAGLNTEAFF. Written as DNA, the CDR3 is TGTGCCAGCAGCTTAGTGGCAGGGTTGAACACTGAAGCTTTCTTT.

The CDR3 region is CASSSTGTANSNSPLHF. The CDR3 coding sequence is TGTGCCAGCAGCTCAACCGGGACAGCAAATTCGAATTCACCCCTCCACTTT. V gene TRBV7-2 combines with J gene TRBJ1-6; 7 nucleotides agree with TRBD1. J was trimmed by 7 bases and V by 4 bases; bases with no gene match: 13. The CDR3 spans 17 residues. CDR1 is SGHTA, CDR2 FQGNSA, per germline. The variable domain in full, with the rest retrieved from reference TRBV7-2 and TRBJ1-6, is GAGVSQSPSNKVTEKGKDVELRCDPISGHTALYWYRQSLGQGLEFLIYFQGNSAPDKSGLPSDRFSAERTGGSVSTLTIQRTQQEDSAVYLCASSSTGTANSNSPLHFGNGTRLTVT.

This clone was recorded only once. The rearrangement uses TRBV7-2 and TRBJ1-2; 7 nucleotides match TRBD1. This CDR3 has 16 amino acids. After removal of 3 bases from V and 4 bases from J, the junction contained 11 bases not matched to a gene. Germline V gene data show CDR1 as SGHTA and CDR2 as FQGNSA. CDR3 coding DNA: TGTGCCAGCAGCTTTCCCTTGACAGGGTGGTCCTATGGCTACACCTTC. Its translation is CASSFPLTGWSYGYTF.

J is TRBJ2-1 and V is TRBV4-1; D is possibly TRBD2 (6 bases). This CDR3 is built from 17 residues. In germline, CDR1 is MGHRA, CDR2 YSYEKL. The ends were cut back, 5 bases at V and 0 bases at J, with 17 bases in the middle. CDR3 sequence (DNA): TGCGCCAGCAGCGGAAACTCGAGGCGGGGCTCCTACAATGAGCAGTTCTTC. Its translation is CASSGNSRRGSYNEQFF.

The CDR3 DNA reads as TGTGCCAGCAGTGGTGGACACTCGAACACCGGGGAGCTGTTTTTT. Translated, it gives CASSGGHSNTGELFF. This chain joins TRBV6-1 and TRBJ2-2, with D perhaps matching TRBD1 (5 bases). V lost 4 bases to trimming and J lost 0 bases, with 9 bases between them. Looked up from germline, CDR1 is MNHNS and CDR2 is SASEGT. This CDR3 region has 15 residues.

This chain links TRBV2 with TRBJ2-3; TRBD1 matches 10 bases. The CDR3 is 15 residues long. Germline V gene data show CDR1 as SNHLY and CDR2 as FYNNEI. The ends lost 7 bases at V and 0 bases at J; junction bases unmatched: 4. The CDR3 region is CASKGTGASTDTQYF. DNA for the CDR3: TGTGCCAGCAAAGGGACAGGGGCAAGCACAGATACGCAGTATTTT.

The rearrangement joins TRBV5-1 to TRBJ2-7; tentative D call: TRBD1 (6 bases). Germline V gives CDR1 SGHRS, CDR2 YFSETQ. This CDR3 contains 16 residues. Deletions cut 4 bases from V and 3 bases from J, with 20 bases between. The CDR3, as DNA: TGCGCCAGCAGCCTACTACAGGGACGAAAGGGCTACGAGCAGTACTTC. Protein sequence: CASSLLQGRKGYEQYF.

The chain has TRBV29-1 and TRBJ1-2, with a weak D call TRBD1 (5 bases). The germline CDR1 and CDR2 sequences are SQVTM and ANQGSEA. This CDR3 is 11 amino acids long. V lost 3 bases and J lost 8, with 10 bases in between. CDR3 residues: CSVDGTAGYTF. CDR3 in DNA: TGCAGCGTTGATGGGACTGCAGGCTACACCTTC.

This chain connects TRBV6-6 to TRBJ2-3; weak D call: TRBD2 (7 bases). V lost 7 bases, J lost 1 base, and 12 bases lay in between. Germline CDR1 is MNHNY and CDR2 is SVGAGI (reference sequence). This CDR3 has 14 residues. The CDR3: CASKAGARTDTQYF. The CDR3 DNA reads as TGTGCCAGCAAGGCGGGGGCCCGCACAGATACGCAGTATTTT.

The J gene is TRBJ2-5, the V gene TRBV29-1; 10 nucleotides match TRBD2. Gene TRBJ2-7 matches the end of the DNA better, so the J call may be wrong. The CDR3 has 13 amino acids. The germline CDR1 and CDR2 sequences are SQVTM and ANQGSEA. CDR3 coding DNA: TGCAGCGTAGGACTAGCGGCTTCCTACGAGCAGTACTTC. It encodes CSVGLAASYEQYF.

In DNA, the CDR3 is TGTGCCAGCAGTTTCCCAGGGAGCTACGAGCAGTACTTC. As protein: CASSFPGSYEQYF. This chain uses TRBV6-5 with TRBJ2-7, with D possibly being TRBD1 or TRBD2 (5 bases each). With 4 bases removed from V and 3 bases from J, the gap between germline ends came to 10 bases. CDR3 size: 13 residues. Germline CDR1 is MNHEY and CDR2 is SVGAGI.

This sequence joins TRBV7-2 and TRBJ2-7; TRBD1 might be the D (6 bases). The V end lost 3 bases, the J end lost 4 bases, and 19 bases lay between the germline ends. There are 16 residues in the CDR3. The germline gives CDR1 SGHTA, CDR2 FQGNSA. CDR3 protein: CASSFPRGTRGYEQYF. In nucleotides, the CDR3 is TGTGCCAGCAGCTTCCCCCGAGGGACAAGGGGGTACGAGCAGTACTTC.

This clone was counted a few times. The chain is built from TRBV5-4 and TRBJ1-1, with D possibly matching TRBD1 (5 bases). The V and J ends lost 3 bases and 2 bases respectively, with 8 bases between them. The CDR3 contains 13 residues. Germline V CDR1 and CDR2: SGHNT, YYREEE (reference sequence). The CDR3 region is CASSSTVNTEAFF. CDR3 in DNA: TGTGCCAGCAGCTCGACAGTTAACACTGAAGCTTTCTTT.

The chain carries TRBV9 and TRBJ2-2; D perhaps matches TRBD2 (5 bases). This CDR3 comprises 16 residues. The V gene's germline CDR1 is SGDLS and CDR2 YYNGEE. V was cut by 0 bases and J by 3 bases, with 12 bases left in between. In DNA, the CDR3 is TGTGCCAGCAGCGTAGCGGCTAGCAGAGACACCGGGGAGCTGTTTTTT. Translation: CASSVAASRDTGELFF.

The DNA for the CDR3 is TGTGCCAGTAGTAAAGGGTTCGGTCAGCCCCAGCATTTT. This gives the protein CASSKGFGQPQHF. The rearrangement uses TRBV19 and TRBJ1-5; no clear D. CDR3 length: 13 amino acids. Germline V gene sequence: CDR1 LNHDA, CDR2 SQIVND (reference sequence). With 4 bases removed from V and 6 bases from J, the gap between germline ends came to 10 bases.

The chain joins TRBV9 to TRBJ2-3; D gene unclear. Trimming removed 4 bases at V and 0 bases at J, with 3 bases between. This CDR3 has 12 residues. CDR1 and CDR2 (germline): SGDLS, YYNGEE. CDR3 region: CASSPSTDTQYF. CDR3 sequence (DNA): TGTGCCAGCAGCCCCAGCACAGATACGCAGTATTTT.

This chain connects TRBV6-1 to TRBJ2-1, with 13 positions matching TRBD2. The V gene's germline CDR1 is MNHNS and CDR2 SASEGT. CDR3 length equals 15 residues. Germline trimming cut 5 bases from V and 5 bases from J; bases unmatched to any gene: 3. This CDR3 is CASSLTSGGNNEQFF. CDR3 nucleotides: TGTGCCAGCAGTCTGACTAGCGGGGGGAACAATGAGCAGTTCTTC.

The rearrangement uses TRBV10-3 and TRBJ2-7; no firm D call. CDR1 and CDR2 from the germline V gene are ENHRY and SYGVKD. This CDR3 spans 14 amino acids. The ends were cut back, 1 base at V and 2 bases at J, with 9 bases in the middle. The CDR3 DNA reads as TGTGCCATCAGTGAGTGGGCGAGTACCTACGAGCAGTACTTC. Protein: CAISEWASTYEQYF.

The chain links TRBV2 to TRBJ1-2; D unclear. V lost 1 base and J lost 2, with 11 bases in between. CDR1 is SNHLY and CDR2 is FYNNEI in the germline V gene. This CDR3 has 15 residues. The CDR3 region has the DNA TGTGCCAGCAGTGAAGGTGGGTCGAGGAACTATGGCTACACCTTC. Translating gives CASSEGGSRNYGYTF. The entire variable domain, with the rest obtained from reference TRBV2 and TRBJ1-2, is as follows: EPEVTQTPSHQVTQMGQEVILRCVPISNHLYFYWYRQILGQKVEFLVSFYNNEISEKSEIFDDQFSVERPDGSNFTLKIRSTKLEDSAMYFCASSEGGSRNYGYTFGSGTRLTVV.

The V gene is TRBV6-1, the J gene TRBJ2-1; 7 nucleotides align to TRBD1. Germline CDR1 and CDR2: MNHNS and SASEGT. V lost 6 bases, J lost 6 bases, and 2 bases stayed unmatched. The CDR3 runs to 12 residues. CDR3 DNA: TGTGCCAGCAGGACAGGGACCAATGAGCAGTTCTTC. It yields the protein CASRTGTNEQFF.

This clone appeared once. The chain links TRBV5-6 to TRBJ2-1; the match to TRBD2 covers 8 bases. J lost 0 bases, V lost 4 bases, and 6 bases had no gene match. CDR3 length equals 16 residues. Germline CDR1 reads SGHDT; CDR2 reads YYEEEE. DNA for the CDR3: TGTGCCAGCAGCAAAGTGAGCGGGAGCTCCTACAATGAGCAGTTCTTC. Amino acid sequence: CASSKVSGSSYNEQFF.

This chain uses TRBV7-6 with TRBJ1-4; D is uncertain. CDR1 and CDR2 (germline): SGHVS, FNYEAQ. The CDR3 sequence is 14 residues long. The V end was cut by 5 bases, the J end by 4 bases, with 11 bases between. CDR3 protein: CASSSRAVNEKLFF. The CDR3, as DNA: TGTGCCAGCAGCAGTCGGGCTGTTAATGAAAAACTGTTTTTT. Together with reference TRBV7-6 and TRBJ1-4, the CDR3 gives the full variable domain: GAGVSQSPRYKVTKRGQDVALRCDPISGHVSLYWYRQALGQGPEFLTYFNYEAQQDKSGLPNDRFSAERPEGSISTLTIQRTEQRDSAMYRCASSSRAVNEKLFFGSGTQLSVL.

The count of this clone is one. The chain links TRBV2 to TRBJ2-3; D ambiguous. CDR1 is SNHLY and CDR2 is FYNNEI in the germline V gene. V was clipped by 3 bases and J by 5 bases, with 15 bases between them. CDR3 length: 15 amino acids. CDR3 in amino acids: CASSERPLTGDTQYF. CDR3 sequence (DNA): TGTGCCAGCAGTGAGCGGCCACTGACGGGAGATACGCAGTATTTT.

V usage is TRBV4-1 and J usage is TRBJ2-1, with a weak D call TRBD1 (5 bases). The CDR3 is made up of 15 amino acids. CDR1 is MGHRA, CDR2 YSYEKL, per germline. Trimming stripped 6 bases from V and 7 bases from J, with 19 bases between. CDR3 in amino acids: CASRPGHLLGNEQFF. In nucleotides, the CDR3 is TGCGCCAGCAGGCCCGGACACCTGCTAGGGAATGAGCAGTTCTTC.

V is TRBV28 and J is TRBJ2-3; 10 bases line up with TRBD1. The trim removed 7 bases at V and 5 bases at J, leaving 18 bases unmatched. This CDR3 has 18 amino acids. The germline gives CDR1 MDHEN, CDR2 SYDVKM. Here the CDR3 DNA reads TGTGCCAGCACACACACCAGAGTTAGGACAGGGGGAGTAGATACGCAGTATTTT. Protein sequence: CASTHTRVRTGGVDTQYF.

The rearrangement joins TRBV30 to TRBJ2-1; D remains unclear. Trimming left V 0 bases short and J 6 bases short, with 15 bases between. The germline gives CDR1 GTSNPN, CDR2 SVGIG (reference sequence). This CDR3 has 15 amino acids. DNA of the CDR3: TGTGCCTGGAGTGTAAGGGATGGAGAAATCAATGAGCAGTTCTTC. Translation: CAWSVRDGEINEQFF.

The rearrangement joins TRBV6-1 to TRBJ1-2, with 10 bases matching TRBD1. The CDR3 length is 15 residues. With 5 bases clipped from V and 3 bases from J, the junction kept 6 bases outside the gene matches. Germline CDR1 and CDR2: MNHNS and SASEGT. CDR3 nucleotide sequence: TGTGCCAGCAGTCCCGGGACAGGGGCATACTATGGCTACACCTTC. Protein product: CASSPGTGAYYGYTF.